The subject of this entry is one TCR beta chain. Its binding antigen is unknown. Qualities for individual bases were not recorded, and no much larger clone is one base off. The record originates from a study of blood T cell repertoires in COVID-19 (dated by TCRdb to 2020 to 2021). Notes on the research overall: Collaborator samples came from the United States, Italy and Spain and covered acute and convalescent phases of COVID-19. Sample metadata almost always included a de-identified subject ID, COVID-19 status, age in years and sex. The samples were drawn from two sources: the first 160 participants of the ongoing ImmuneRACE study, and fewer than 1,500 subjects contributed by 6 global collaborators. The repertoires were released in a freely available public database meant as a resource for research on the immune response to SARS-CoV-2. The prospective study material was composed of cDNA or gDNA derived from T cells, B-cell-depleted T cells, or PBMCs. Where available, HLA class I and class II types were obtained from metadata supplied by the sample provider rather than from assay-based typing. The dataset comprised deeply sampled blood TCRbeta repertoires from subjects exposed to, actively infected with, or recovered from COVID-19. The investigation overall reported the following: Clinical and demographic metadata were provided uncurated, with the amount varying by source and participant.

TCRbeta CDR3 regions were amplified from genomic DNA using the immunoSEQ Assay, a bias-controlled multiplex PCR. The paper's processing steps were these. The number of nucleated cells in each sample was estimated from the amplification of reference gene primers within the assay. To quantify the absolute abundance of each unique TCRbeta CDR3 rearrangement, sequence reads were collapsed and filtered. For each sample, productive Simpson clonality was calculated as the square root of Simpson's diversity index across productive rearrangements. Sourced from immuneACCESS, this table was stored by TCRdb with only in-frame sequences that have V and J called. A share of the clones is absent; for the studies checked, an unresolved V gene accounts for under half, and the remainder has no known explanation. The DNA gave D and trimming, while V, J and clone size come from that table. A total of some 280,000 clones appear in this sample, 75% to 90% of them only once. The ten largest clones take up 12% of the sample.

Whole blood was collected in K2EDTA tubes by collaborating institutions according to the institutions' own protocols. For TCRbeta analysis, collaborators shipped samples in one of three forms: frozen whole blood, isolated PBMCs, or DNA extracted from either of those sample types. Counted from cysteine to phenylalanine, this CDR3 has 14 amino acids. The kept DNA is CDR3 alone, 42 bases in frame from the first base. CDR1 SGDLS and CDR2 YYNGEE were looked up in the germline V gene. Trimming at the junction amounts to 0 bases on V and 5 bases on J, and the germline ends lie 12 bases apart. This receptor was obtained from a woman aged 55-69 years with acute or convalescent COVID-19. The specimen was peripheral blood. The chain couples TRBV9 to TRBJ2-7; TRBD1 is possibly the D segment (6 matching bases). CDR3 reads: CASSVAGDIHEQYF. The DNA sequence is as follows: TGTGCCAGCAGCGTAGCTGGGGACATCCACGAGCAGTACTTC.